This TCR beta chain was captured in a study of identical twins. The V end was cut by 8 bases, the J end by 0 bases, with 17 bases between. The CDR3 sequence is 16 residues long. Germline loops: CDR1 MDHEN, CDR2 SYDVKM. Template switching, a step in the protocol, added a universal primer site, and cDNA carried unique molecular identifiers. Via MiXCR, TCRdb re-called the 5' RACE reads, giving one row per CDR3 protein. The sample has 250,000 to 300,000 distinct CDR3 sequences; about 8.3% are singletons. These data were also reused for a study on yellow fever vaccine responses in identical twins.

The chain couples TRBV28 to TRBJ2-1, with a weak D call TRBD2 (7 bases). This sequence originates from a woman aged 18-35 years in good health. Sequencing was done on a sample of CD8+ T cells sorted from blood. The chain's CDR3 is CASYPTGRGSYNEQFF. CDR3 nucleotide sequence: TGTGCCAGCTATCCTACAGGGAGGGGCTCCTACAATGAGCAGTTCTTC.